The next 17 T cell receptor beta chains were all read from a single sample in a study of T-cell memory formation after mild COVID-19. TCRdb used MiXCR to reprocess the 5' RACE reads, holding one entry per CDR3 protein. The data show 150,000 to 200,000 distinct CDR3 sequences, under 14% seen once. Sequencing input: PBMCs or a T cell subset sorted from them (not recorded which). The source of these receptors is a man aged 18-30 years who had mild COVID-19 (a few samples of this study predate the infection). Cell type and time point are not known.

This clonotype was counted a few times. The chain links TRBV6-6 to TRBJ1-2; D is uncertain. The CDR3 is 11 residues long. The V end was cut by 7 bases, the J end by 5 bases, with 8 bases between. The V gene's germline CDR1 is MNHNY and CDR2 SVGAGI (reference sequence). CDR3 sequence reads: CASKSDYGYTF. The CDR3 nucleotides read TGTGCCAGCAAGTCAGATTATGGCTACACCTTC.

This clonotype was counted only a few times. CDR3 protein: CASIGAEAGNTIYF. The CDR3 DNA sequence: TGTGCCAGTATAGGGGCTGAAGCTGGAAACACCATATATTTT. This chain links TRBV19 with TRBJ1-3; a possible D gene is TRBD1 (5 bases). This CDR3 spans 14 amino acids. V was cut by 7 bases and J by 2 bases, with 12 bases left in between. Germline V CDR1 and CDR2: LNHDA, SQIVND (reference sequence). The variable domain in full, completed from reference TRBV19 and TRBJ1-3, reads DGGITQSPKYLFRKEGQNVTLSCEQNLNHDAMYWYRQDPGQGLRLIYYSQIVNDFQKGDIAEGYSVSREKKESFPLTVTSAQKNPTAFYLCASIGAEAGNTIYFGEGSWLTVV.

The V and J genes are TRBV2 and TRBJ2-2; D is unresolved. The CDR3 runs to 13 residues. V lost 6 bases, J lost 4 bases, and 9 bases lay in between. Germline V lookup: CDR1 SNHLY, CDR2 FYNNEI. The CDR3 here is CASRKDPTGELFF. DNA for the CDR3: TGTGCCAGCAGAAAGGATCCCACCGGGGAGCTGTTTTTT.

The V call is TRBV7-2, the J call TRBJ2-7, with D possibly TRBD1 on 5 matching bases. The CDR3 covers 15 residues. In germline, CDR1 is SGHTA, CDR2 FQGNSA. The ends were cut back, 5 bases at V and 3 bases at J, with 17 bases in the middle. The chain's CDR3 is CASSLYGWGGYEQYF. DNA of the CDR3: TGTGCCAGCAGCCTGTATGGGTGGGGCGGCTACGAGCAGTACTTC.

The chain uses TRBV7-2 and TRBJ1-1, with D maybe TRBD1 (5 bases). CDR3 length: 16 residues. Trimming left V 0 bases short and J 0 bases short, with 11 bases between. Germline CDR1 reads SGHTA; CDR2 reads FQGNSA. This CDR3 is CASSLAPGRMNTEAFF. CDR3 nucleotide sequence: TGTGCCAGCAGCTTAGCGCCGGGACGGATGAACACTGAAGCTTTCTTT.

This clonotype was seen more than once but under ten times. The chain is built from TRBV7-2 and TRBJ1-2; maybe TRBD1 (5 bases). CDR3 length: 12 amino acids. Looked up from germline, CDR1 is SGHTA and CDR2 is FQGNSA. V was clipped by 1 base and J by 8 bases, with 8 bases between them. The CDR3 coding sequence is TGTGCCAGCAGCTTAGGGGGGGAAGGCTACACCTTC. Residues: CASSLGGEGYTF.

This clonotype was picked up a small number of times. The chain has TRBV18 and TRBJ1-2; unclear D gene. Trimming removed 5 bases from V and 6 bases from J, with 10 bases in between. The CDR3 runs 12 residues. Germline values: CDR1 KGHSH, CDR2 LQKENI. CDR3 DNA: TGTGCCAGCTCAGGGTATCTTGATGGCTACACCTTC. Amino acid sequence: CASSGYLDGYTF. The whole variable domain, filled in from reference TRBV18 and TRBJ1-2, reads NAGVMQNPRHLVRRRGQEARLRCSPMKGHSHVYWYRQLPEEGLKFMVYLQKENIIDESGMPKERFSAEFPKEGPSILRIQQVVRGDSAAYFCASSGYLDGYTFGSGTRLTVV.

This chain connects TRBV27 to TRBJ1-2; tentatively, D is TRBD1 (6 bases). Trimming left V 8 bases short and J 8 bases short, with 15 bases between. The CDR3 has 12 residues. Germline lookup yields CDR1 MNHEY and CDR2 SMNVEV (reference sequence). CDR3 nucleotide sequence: TGTGCCAGCTCAAACCAGGGGTTCGGCTACACCTTC. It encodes CASSNQGFGYTF.

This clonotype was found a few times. As DNA, the CDR3 is TGTGCCAGCACCCCCAACCCCCTTGAGCAGTTCTTC. The encoded protein is CASTPNPLEQFF. The gene calls are TRBV6-2 or TRBV6-3 and TRBJ2-1; no firm D call. Germline CDR1 reads MNHEY; CDR2 reads SVGEGT. Trimming removed 7 bases from V and 9 bases from J, with 13 bases in between. This CDR3 region has 12 residues.

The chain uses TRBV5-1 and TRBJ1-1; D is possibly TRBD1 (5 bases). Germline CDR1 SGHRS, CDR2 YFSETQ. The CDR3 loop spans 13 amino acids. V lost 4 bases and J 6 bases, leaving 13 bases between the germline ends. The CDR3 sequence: CASSPQERSEAFF. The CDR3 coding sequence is TGCGCCAGCAGCCCACAGGAGAGGTCTGAAGCTTTCTTT.

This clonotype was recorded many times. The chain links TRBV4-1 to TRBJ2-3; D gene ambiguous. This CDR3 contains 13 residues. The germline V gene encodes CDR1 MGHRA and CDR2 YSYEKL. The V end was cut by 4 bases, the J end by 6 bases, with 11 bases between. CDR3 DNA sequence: TGCGCCAGCAGCCCGGACCCCCGGGATACGCAGTATTTT. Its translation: CASSPDPRDTQYF.

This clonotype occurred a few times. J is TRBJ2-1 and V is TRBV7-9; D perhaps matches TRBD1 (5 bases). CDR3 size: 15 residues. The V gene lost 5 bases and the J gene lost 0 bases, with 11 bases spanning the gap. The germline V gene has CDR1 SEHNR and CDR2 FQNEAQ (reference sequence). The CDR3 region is CASSLRQSSYNEQFF. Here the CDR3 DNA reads TGTGCCAGCAGCCTAAGACAGTCCTCCTACAATGAGCAGTTCTTC.

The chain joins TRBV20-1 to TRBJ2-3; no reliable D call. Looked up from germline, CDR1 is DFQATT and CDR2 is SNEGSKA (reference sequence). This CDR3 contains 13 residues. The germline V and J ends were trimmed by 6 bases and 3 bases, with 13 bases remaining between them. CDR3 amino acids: CSAIQPSTDTQYF. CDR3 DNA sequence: TGCAGTGCAATACAACCGAGTACAGATACGCAGTATTTT.

The CDR3 nucleotides read TGTGCCATCAGAGATCAGGGGGCGCGCAATGAGCAGTTCTTC. This sequence encodes CAIRDQGARNEQFF. The chain is built from TRBV10-3 and TRBJ2-1, with TRBD1 matching 8 bases. This CDR3 is 14 amino acids long. Unmatched junction bases numbered 7, after V lost 6 bases and J lost 6 bases. In germline, CDR1 is ENHRY, CDR2 SYGVKD.

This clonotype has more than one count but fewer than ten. For the CDR3, the DNA is TGTGCCAGCAGTTACTCGGGGGAGACCAAAAACATTCAGTACTTC. It translates to CASSYSGETKNIQYF. V is TRBV6-6 and J is TRBJ2-4; the D call may be TRBD1 or TRBD2 (5 bases each). The CDR3 contains 15 residues. The germline gives CDR1 MNHNY, CDR2 SVGAGI (reference sequence). Trimming stripped 0 bases from V and 2 bases from J, with 8 bases between.

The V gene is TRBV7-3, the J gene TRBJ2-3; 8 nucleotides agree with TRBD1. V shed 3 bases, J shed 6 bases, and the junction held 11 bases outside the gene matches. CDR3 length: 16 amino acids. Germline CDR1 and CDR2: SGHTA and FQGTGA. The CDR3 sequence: CASSFSGGRGVDTQYF. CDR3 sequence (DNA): TGTGCCAGCAGCTTTTCAGGGGGCCGAGGCGTGGATACGCAGTATTTT.

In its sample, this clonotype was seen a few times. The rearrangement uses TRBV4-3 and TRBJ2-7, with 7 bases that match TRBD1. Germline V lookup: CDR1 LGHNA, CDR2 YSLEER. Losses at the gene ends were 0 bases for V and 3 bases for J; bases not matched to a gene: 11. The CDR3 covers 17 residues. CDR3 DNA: TGCGCCAGCAGCCAAGATTATTCTCTTCGGACAGGCTACGAGCAGTACTTC. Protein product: CASSQDYSLRTGYEQYF.